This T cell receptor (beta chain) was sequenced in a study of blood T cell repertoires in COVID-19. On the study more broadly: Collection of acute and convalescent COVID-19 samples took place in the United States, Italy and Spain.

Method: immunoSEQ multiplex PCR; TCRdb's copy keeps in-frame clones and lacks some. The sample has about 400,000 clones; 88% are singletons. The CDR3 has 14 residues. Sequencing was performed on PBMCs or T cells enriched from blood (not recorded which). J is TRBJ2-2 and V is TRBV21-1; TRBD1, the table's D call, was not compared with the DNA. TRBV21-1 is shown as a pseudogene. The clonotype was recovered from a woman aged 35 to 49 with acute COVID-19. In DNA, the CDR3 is TGTGCCAGCAGACAGGCATCGAACACCGGGGAGCTGTTTTTT. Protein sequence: CASRQASNTGELFF.